This paragraph reports one T cell receptor beta chain. Its antigen is not identified. In the original processing: Filtering of immunoSEQ junctional sequences could not match full-length read filtering. Generated by immunoSEQ multiplex PCR, the TCRdb table keeps only in-frame clones and is missing some. V, J and clone size are taken as reported in that table, and D and trimming were inferred from the DNA itself. The data contain just over 2,000,000 clones, 95% of them singletons. The V and J ends lost 5 bases and 9 bases, in that order; junction bases with no gene match: 15. Germline V gene data show CDR1 as MDHEN and CDR2 as SYDVKM. This CDR3 is built from 17 residues. CD4+ cell separation produced CD45RA+ naive and CD45RA-negative memory subsets. The sample comes from a study of shared clonotypes between healthy human individuals. Looking at the study overall: Three plates each covered CD4 naive and memory; CD8 naive two, CD8 memory one. General study results and limits: A limitation of the genetic and exposure-history diversity represented arose from few donors.

This TCR came from a man between 18 and 29 years old in good health. V is TRBV28 and J is TRBJ2-1; 11 bases fit TRBD1. The sequenced sample consisted of naive CD4+ T cells sorted from blood. Subset meaning: CD45RA+ positively selected. In DNA, the CDR3 is TGTGCCAGCAGTCCGATACCGGGACAGGGGGTATTTGGTGAGCAGTTCTTC. It specifies CASSPIPGQGVFGEQFF.